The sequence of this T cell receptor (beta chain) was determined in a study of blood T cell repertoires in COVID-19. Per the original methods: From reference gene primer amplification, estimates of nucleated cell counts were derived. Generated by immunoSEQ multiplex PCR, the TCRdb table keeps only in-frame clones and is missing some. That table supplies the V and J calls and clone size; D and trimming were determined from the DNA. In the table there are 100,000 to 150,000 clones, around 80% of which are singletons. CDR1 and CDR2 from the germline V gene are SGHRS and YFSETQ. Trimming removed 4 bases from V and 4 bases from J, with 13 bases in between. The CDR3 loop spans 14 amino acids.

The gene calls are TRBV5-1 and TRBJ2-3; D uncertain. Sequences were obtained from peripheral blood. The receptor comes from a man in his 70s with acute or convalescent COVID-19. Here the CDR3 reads CASSGDNLPDTQYF. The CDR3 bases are TGCGCCAGCAGCGGCGACAACCTCCCAGATACGCAGTATTTT.